The text below deals with one T cell receptor beta chain. The antigen is unknown. The data derive from a study of cytomegalovirus exposure and HLA in healthy donors. This PCR relied on a set of 60 Vbeta primers and 13 Jbeta primers. The method was immunoSEQ multiplex PCR; TCRdb's version includes in-frame clones alone and lacks a portion of them. Here the sample spans some 160,000 clones, about 73% being singletons. The germline V gene has CDR1 SGHRS and CDR2 YFSETQ. There are 14 residues in the CDR3. Trimming took 7 bases from V and 3 from J; bases not matched to a gene: 2. Findings of the study overall: The dataset shows that most TCR sequences were rare, while some public TCRs occurred in many donors. Previously analyzed data showed that most TCR beta V segments were productive at a frequency of about 87% or about 30%. Rates of TCR association differed by HLA locus in a later analysis, with DRB1 highest and HLA-C lowest.

This sequence originates from a middle-aged woman in good health and CMV-seronegative. The chain joins TRBV5-1 to TRBJ1-3; 12 bases are shared with TRBD1. Sequencing was done on a sample of PBMCs. CDR3 sequence reads: CASGTGGGGNTIYF. For the CDR3, the DNA is TGCGCCAGCGGGACAGGGGGCGGTGGAAACACCATATATTTT.